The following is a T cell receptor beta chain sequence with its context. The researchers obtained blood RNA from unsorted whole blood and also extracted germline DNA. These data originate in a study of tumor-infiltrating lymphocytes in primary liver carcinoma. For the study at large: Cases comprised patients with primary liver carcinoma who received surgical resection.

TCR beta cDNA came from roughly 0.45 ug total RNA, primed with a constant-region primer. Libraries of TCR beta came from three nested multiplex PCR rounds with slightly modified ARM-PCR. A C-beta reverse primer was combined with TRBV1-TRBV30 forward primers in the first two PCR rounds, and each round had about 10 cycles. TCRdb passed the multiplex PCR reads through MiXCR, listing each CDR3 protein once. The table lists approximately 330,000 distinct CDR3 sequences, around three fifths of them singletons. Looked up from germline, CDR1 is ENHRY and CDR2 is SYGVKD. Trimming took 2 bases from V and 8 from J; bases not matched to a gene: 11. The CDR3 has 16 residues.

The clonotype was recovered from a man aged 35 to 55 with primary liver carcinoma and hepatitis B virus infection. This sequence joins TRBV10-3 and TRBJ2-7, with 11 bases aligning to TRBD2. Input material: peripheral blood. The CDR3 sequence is CAISETSGSVSLKQYF. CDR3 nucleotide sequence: TGTGCCATCAGTGAGACTAGCGGGAGTGTTTCTCTCAAGCAGTACTTC.